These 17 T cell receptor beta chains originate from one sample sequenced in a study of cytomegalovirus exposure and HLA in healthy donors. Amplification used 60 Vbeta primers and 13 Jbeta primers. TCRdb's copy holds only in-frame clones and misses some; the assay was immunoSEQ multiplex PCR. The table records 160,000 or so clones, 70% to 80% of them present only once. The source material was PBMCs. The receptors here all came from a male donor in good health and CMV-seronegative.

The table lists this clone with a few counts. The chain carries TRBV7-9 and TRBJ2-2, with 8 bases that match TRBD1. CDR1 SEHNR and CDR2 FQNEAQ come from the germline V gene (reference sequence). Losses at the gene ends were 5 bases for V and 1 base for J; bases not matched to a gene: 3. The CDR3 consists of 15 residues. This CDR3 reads CASSQGQGNTGELFF. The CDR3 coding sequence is TGTGCCAGCAGCCAAGGACAGGGGAACACCGGGGAGCTGTTTTTT. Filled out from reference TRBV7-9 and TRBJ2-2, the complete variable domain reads DTGVSQNPRHKITKRGQNVTFRCDPISEHNRLYWYRQTLGQGPEFLTYFQNEAQLEKSRLLSDRFSAERPKGSFSTLEIQRTEQGDSAMYLCASSQGQGNTGELFFGEGSRLTVL.

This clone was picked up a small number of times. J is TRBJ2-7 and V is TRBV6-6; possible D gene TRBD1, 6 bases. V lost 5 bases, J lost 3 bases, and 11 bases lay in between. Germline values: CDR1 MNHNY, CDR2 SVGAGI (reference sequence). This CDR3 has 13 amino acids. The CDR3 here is CASSRDRNYEQYF. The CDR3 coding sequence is TGTGCCAGCAGTCGAGACAGGAACTACGAGCAGTACTTC.

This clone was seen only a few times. The CDR3 coding sequence is TGCGCCAGCAGCCAAGGACCCGGACAGATGGAAGCTTTCTTT. As protein: CASSQGPGQMEAFF. The J gene is TRBJ1-1, the V gene TRBV4-1, with TRBD1 as a possible D gene (6 bases). The CDR3 consists of 14 residues. Germline loops: CDR1 MGHRA, CDR2 YSYEKL. The V end was cut by 1 base, the J end by 8 bases, with 14 bases between.

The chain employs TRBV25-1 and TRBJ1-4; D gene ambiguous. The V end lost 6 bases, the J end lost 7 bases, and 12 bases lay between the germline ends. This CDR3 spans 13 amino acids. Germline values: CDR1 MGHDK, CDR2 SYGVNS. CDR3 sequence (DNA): TGTGCCAGCAGCTTCGGGTATGGTGAAAAACTGTTTTTT. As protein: CASSFGYGEKLFF.

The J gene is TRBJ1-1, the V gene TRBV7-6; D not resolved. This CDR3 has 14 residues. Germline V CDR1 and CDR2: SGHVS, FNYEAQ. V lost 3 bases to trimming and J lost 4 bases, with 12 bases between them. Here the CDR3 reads CASSFNEVGTEAFF. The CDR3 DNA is TGTGCCAGCAGCTTCAACGAGGTGGGCACTGAAGCTTTCTTT.

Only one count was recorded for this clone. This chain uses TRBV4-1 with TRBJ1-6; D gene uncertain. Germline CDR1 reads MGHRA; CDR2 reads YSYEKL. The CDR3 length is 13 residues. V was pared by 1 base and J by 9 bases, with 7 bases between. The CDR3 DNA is TGCGCCAGCAGCCAAGGTGCGGTTTCACCCCTCCACTTT. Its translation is CASSQGAVSPLHF.

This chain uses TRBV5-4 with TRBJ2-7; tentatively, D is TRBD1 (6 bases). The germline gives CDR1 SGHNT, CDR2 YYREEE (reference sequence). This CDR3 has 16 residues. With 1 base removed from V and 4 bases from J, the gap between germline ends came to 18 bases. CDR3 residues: CASSLSPRTELYEQYF. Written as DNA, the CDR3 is TGTGCCAGCAGCTTGAGCCCCAGGACAGAGCTTTACGAGCAGTACTTC.

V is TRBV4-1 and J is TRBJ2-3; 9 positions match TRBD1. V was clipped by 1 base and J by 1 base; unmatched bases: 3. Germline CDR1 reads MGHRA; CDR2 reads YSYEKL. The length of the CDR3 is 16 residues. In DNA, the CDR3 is TGCGCCAGCAGCCAAGGGACAGGGGTCGGCACAGATACGCAGTATTTT. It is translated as CASSQGTGVGTDTQYF.

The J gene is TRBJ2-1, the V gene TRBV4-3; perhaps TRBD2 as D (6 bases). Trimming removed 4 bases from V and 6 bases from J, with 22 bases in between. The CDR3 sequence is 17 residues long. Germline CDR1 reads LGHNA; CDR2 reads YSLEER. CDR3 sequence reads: CASSPSDRRGPTNEQFF. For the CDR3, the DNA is TGCGCCAGCAGCCCAAGTGATAGGAGGGGCCCAACCAATGAGCAGTTCTTC.

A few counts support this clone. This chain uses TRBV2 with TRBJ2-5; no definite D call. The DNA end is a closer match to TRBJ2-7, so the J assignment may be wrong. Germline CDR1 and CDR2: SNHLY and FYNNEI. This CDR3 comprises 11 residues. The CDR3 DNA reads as TGTGCCAGCAGTGATAACTACGAGCAGTACTTC. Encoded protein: CASSDNYEQYF.

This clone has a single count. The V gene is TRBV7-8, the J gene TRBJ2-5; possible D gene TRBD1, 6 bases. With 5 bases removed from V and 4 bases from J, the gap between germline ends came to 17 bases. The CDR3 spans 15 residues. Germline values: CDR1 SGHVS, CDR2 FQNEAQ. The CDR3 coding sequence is TGTGCCAGCAGCCCCTCCGCAGGGGAAGGAGAGACCCAGTACTTC. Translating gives CASSPSAGEGETQYF.

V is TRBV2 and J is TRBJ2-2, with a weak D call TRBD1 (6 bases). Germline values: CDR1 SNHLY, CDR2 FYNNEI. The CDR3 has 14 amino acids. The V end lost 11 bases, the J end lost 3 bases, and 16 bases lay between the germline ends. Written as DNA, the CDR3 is TGTGCCGGCTCAGGGGTCCGATACACCGGGGAGCTGTTTTTT. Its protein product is CAGSGVRYTGELFF.

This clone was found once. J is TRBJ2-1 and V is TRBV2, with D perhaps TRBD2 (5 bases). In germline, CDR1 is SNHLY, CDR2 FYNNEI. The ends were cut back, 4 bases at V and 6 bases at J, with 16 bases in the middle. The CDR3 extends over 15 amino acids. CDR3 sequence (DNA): TGTGCCAGCAGTGGGCGAGGGAGCACTGGCAATGAGCAGTTCTTC. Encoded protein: CASSGRGSTGNEQFF.

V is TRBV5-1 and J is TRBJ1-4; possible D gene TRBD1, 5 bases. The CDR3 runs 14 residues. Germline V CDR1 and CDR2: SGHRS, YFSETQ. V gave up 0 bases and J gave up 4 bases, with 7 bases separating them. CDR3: CASSLGGDNEKLFF. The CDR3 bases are TGCGCCAGCAGCTTGGGGGGCGATAATGAAAAACTGTTTTTT.

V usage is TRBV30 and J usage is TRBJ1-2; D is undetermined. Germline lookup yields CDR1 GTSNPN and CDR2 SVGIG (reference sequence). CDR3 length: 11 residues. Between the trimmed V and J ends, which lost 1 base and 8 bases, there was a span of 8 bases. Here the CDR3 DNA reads TGTGCCTGGAGTGCCGGGGTCGGCTACACCTTC. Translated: CAWSAGVGYTF.

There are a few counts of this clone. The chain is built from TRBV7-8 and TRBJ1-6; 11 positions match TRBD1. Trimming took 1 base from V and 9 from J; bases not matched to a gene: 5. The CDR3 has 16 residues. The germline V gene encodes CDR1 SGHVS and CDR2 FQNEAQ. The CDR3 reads CASSLVGGQGGSPLHF. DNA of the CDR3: TGTGCCAGCAGCTTAGTGGGGGGACAGGGGGGTTCACCCCTCCACTTT.

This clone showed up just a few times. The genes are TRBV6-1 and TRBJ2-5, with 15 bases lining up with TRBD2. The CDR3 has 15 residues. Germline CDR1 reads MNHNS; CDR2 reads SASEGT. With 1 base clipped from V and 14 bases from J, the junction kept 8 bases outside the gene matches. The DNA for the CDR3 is TGTGCCAGCAGTGAAGGGACTAGCGGGGGGGTCACCAGATACTTC. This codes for CASSEGTSGGVTRYF.